The T cell receptor beta chain under discussion was sequenced for a study of CD8 T cells in Susac syndrome (dated by TCRdb to about 2019). Broadly, across the study: Of the Susac syndrome patients who were sequenced, about six had clinically active disease and fewer than ten were in clinical remission. At blood withdrawal, Susac syndrome patients were either therapy-naive, taking corticosteroids (in some cases with IVIg as well), or taking IVIg alone. Repertoire sequencing was used to test whether CD8+ T cell activation and differentiation in Susac syndrome was antigen driven.

There are 15 amino acids in the CDR3, from cysteine to phenylalanine inclusive. The sequence is cut down to CDR3 DNA, 45 bases in frame from base 1. CDR1 MNHEY and CDR2 SVGEGT were looked up in the germline V gene. V trim: 4 bases; J trim: 9 bases; unmatched bases: 8. This clonotype was recorded only once. Its antigen is still unknown. The input lacks base qualities; no much larger clone sits a single base away. One read gives only weak evidence. Study-wide findings and limitations: The TCR sequencing and HLA analysis was acknowledged to have included a relatively small number of individuals. The CD4+ T cell repertoire of patients with Susac syndrome showed no detectable clonal expansion.

RNA was extracted using the RNeasy kit, and about 0.5 to 1 ug of the RNA was reverse transcribed with random hexamers. The immunoSEQ multiplex PCR assay, covering 54 Vbeta and 13 Jbeta segments, was used to amplify TCR beta CDR3 regions. To correct PCR amplification bias, a synthetic template baseline was used for both primer optimization and computational correction. As for how the authors treated the data: Reads were annotated to V, D and J genes per IMGT and analyzed with immunoSEQ Analyzer, keeping only productive sequences. To calculate clonality, Shannon entropy was normalized by log2 of the number of productive unique sequences and then subtracted from one. For each patient and control, public and private clones were evaluated among the 100 most prevalent clones. Susac-specific clones were defined as absent from healthy and MS cohorts, approximately 1,000 published viral clones and other ImmuneACCESS disease sequences. TCRdb handled the public reads itself, with Q25 trimming in fastp and clone calling in MiXCR, and kept productive beta chains. Here each entry gathers all rows of one CDR3 protein and keeps the most common genes and DNA. What appears here as the V and J calls and clone size reflects TCRdb's work, not the paper's. The sample table holds more than 100,000 distinct CDR3 sequences, of which 96% were seen once. The top ten hold roughly 0.13% of the sample.

Peripheral blood CD8+ and CD4+ T cells from healthy donors, Susac syndrome patients and multiple sclerosis patients were profiled using high-throughput TCR beta sequencing. The Susac syndrome patients fulfilled recently defined diagnostic criteria for definite or probable disease. Bulk CD8+ and CD4+ T cells were purified magnetically by negative isolation, whereas CD8+ TEMRA cells were enriched by FACS. Blood was drawn into EDTA tubes, processed within 24 hours, and PBMCs were isolated by density gradient centrifugation. PBMCs intended for TCR sequencing were cryopreserved in liquid nitrogen and were subsequently thawed in a 37 degrees C water bath. The sorted or isolated CD4+, CD8+ and CD8+ TEMRA cells reached a purity of at least 90%.

This clonotype originated in a human donor with Susac syndrome. Sample: CD4+ T cells from PBMCs. The chain is encoded by TRBV6-2 or TRBV6-3 joined to TRBJ2-1, and 11 junction bases match TRBD1. The CDR3 in this case is CASSSLGQGGGEQFF. The sequenced DNA is TGTGCCAGCAGTTCCTTGGGACAGGGGGGGGGTGAGCAGTTCTTC.